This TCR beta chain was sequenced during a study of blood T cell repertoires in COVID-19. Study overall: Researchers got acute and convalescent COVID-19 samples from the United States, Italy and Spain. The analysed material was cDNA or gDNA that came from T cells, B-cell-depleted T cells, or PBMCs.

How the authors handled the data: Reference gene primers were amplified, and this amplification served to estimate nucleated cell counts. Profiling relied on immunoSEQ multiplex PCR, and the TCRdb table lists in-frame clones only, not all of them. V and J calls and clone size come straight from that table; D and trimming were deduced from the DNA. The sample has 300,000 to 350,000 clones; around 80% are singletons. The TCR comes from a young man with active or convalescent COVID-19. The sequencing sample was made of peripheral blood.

The CDR3, as DNA: TGCGCCAGCAGCCAAGATCGGGTTTACAATGAGCAGTTCTTC. Translation gives CASSQDRVYNEQFF. The chain joins TRBV4-3 to TRBJ2-1, with D uncertain. The germline gives CDR1 LGHNA, CDR2 YSLEER. The CDR3 is 14 residues long. Trimming shortened V by 0 bases and J by 4 bases, and 7 bases separated the two germline ends.